The 28 T cell receptor beta chains below were found in one sample sequenced in a study of blood T cell repertoires in COVID-19. Assay used: immunoSEQ multiplex PCR; TCRdb lists only in-frame clones, some missing. Of about 240,000 clones in the sample, more than 85% were seen once. The sample taken for sequencing was peripheral blood. All receptors come from a woman in her forties or fifties with COVID-19, enrolled during active disease.

V usage is TRBV24-1 and J usage is TRBJ2-1; 10 nucleotides match TRBD2. This CDR3 comprises 17 residues. Trimming removed 3 bases from V and 2 bases from J; junction bases left unmatched: 6. CDR1 and CDR2 from the germline V gene are KGHDR and SFDVKD. CDR3 bases: TGTGCCACCAGTGATCCTACTACTAGCGGGGCCTACAATGAGCAGTTCTTC. This gives the protein CATSDPTTSGAYNEQFF.

The CDR3 sequence is CASSMNRIGRKDTGELFF. In DNA, the CDR3 is TGTGCCAGCAGCATGAACAGGATAGGTCGTAAGGACACCGGGGAGCTGTTTTTT. This rearrangement joins TRBV7-2 to TRBJ2-2; D is possibly TRBD1 (5 bases). V lost 5 bases and J 3 bases, leaving 22 bases between the germline ends. The CDR3 is made up of 18 amino acids. Per the germline V gene, CDR1 is SGHTA and CDR2 is FQGNSA. Full variable domain (missing parts from reference TRBV7-2 and TRBJ2-2): GAGVSQSPSNKVTEKGKDVELRCDPISGHTALYWYRQSLGQGLEFLIYFQGNSAPDKSGLPSDRFSAERTGGSVSTLTIQRTQQEDSAVYLCASSMNRIGRKDTGELFFGEGSRLTVL.

This clone was counted a single time. CDR3 loop: CASSPQGEGVNTEAFF. DNA for the CDR3: TGTGCCAGCAGCCCCCAGGGAGAGGGGGTGAACACTGAAGCTTTCTTT. This chain joins TRBV14 and TRBJ1-1; possible D gene TRBD1, 6 bases. The V gene's germline CDR1 is SGHDN and CDR2 FVKESK. There are 16 residues in the CDR3. V was shortened by 4 bases and J by 0 bases, with 15 bases between the two germline ends. Combining the CDR3 with reference TRBV14 and TRBJ1-1 gives the whole variable domain EAGVTQFPSHSVIEKGQTVTLRCDPISGHDNLYWYRRVMGKEIKFLLHFVKESKQDESGMPNNRFLAERTGGTYSTLKVQPAELEDSGVYFCASSPQGEGVNTEAFFGQGTRLTVV.

The rearrangement uses TRBV27 and TRBJ2-1, with 10 bases fitting TRBD2. After removal of 4 bases from V and 2 bases from J, the junction contained 8 bases not matched to a gene. In germline, CDR1 is MNHEY, CDR2 SMNVEV (reference sequence). CDR3 length: 17 residues. As DNA, the CDR3 is TGTGCCAGCAGTTCCTCTAGACTAGCGGGTACCTACAATGAGCAGTTCTTC. Amino acid sequence: CASSSSRLAGTYNEQFF.

The J gene is TRBJ2-1, the V gene TRBV5-4; D possibly corresponds to TRBD1 (6 bases). Trimming removed 4 bases from V and 0 bases from J, with 14 bases in between. The CDR3 sequence is 16 residues long. CDR1 SGHNT and CDR2 YYREEE come from the germline V gene (reference sequence). CDR3 in amino acids: CASSDQDSSSYNEQFF. The CDR3 region has the DNA TGTGCCAGCAGCGACCAGGACAGTAGCTCCTACAATGAGCAGTTCTTC.

The chain carries TRBV2 and TRBJ1-5, with no clear D. CDR3 length equals 12 residues. CDR1 is SNHLY and CDR2 is FYNNEI in the germline V gene. V lost 8 bases, J lost 8 bases, and 13 bases lay in between. The CDR3 nucleotides are TGTGCCAGCGGGCCAGATGTGGAGCCCCAGCATTTT. Protein product: CASGPDVEPQHF.

The rearrangement links TRBV4-2 to TRBJ1-1, with TRBD1 identical over 8 bases. V shed 6 bases, J shed 9 bases, and the junction held 9 bases outside the gene matches. The CDR3 totals 13 residues. The germline V gene encodes CDR1 LGHNA and CDR2 YNFKEQ. CDR3 DNA sequence: TGTGCCAGCAGAAGCCCGACAGGGGATAAAGCTTTCTTT. Encoded protein: CASRSPTGDKAFF.

This rearrangement joins TRBV7-2 to TRBJ1-5, with D hard to call. This CDR3 is built from 15 residues. Trimming cost V 0 bases and J 4 bases, with 10 bases left between them. The germline gives CDR1 SGHTA, CDR2 FQGNSA. The DNA for the CDR3 is TGTGCCAGCAGCTTAGCGCTCGGGTTGAATCAGCCCCAGCATTTT. It specifies CASSLALGLNQPQHF.

This clone was detected once. The J gene is TRBJ1-1, the V gene TRBV18; possibly TRBD1 for D (5 bases). The germline CDR1 and CDR2 sequences are KGHSH and LQKENI. The CDR3 runs 14 residues. With 3 bases removed from V and 7 bases from J, the gap between germline ends came to 15 bases. The CDR3 region has the DNA TGTGCCAGCTCACCTATGGCAGGCGGGGGTGAAGCTTTCTTT. Its protein is CASSPMAGGGEAFF.

The gene calls are TRBV11-2 and TRBJ2-7, with D perhaps matching TRBD1 (6 bases). This CDR3 has 12 amino acids. Germline CDR1 is SGHAT and CDR2 is FQNNGV. DNA of the CDR3: TGTGCCAGCAGCCTCCCCTACAGGGACCCCTCGGTC. It yields the protein CASSLPYRDPSV.

This chain connects TRBV24-1 to TRBJ1-2, with 10 bases lining up with TRBD1. Germline assignment: CDR1 KGHDR and CDR2 SFDVKD. CDR3 length equals 15 residues. J gave up 2 bases and V 2 bases, and 1 base lay outside the gene matches. CDR3 coding DNA: TGTGCCACCAGTGATTCGGGACAGGGGAACTATGGCTACACCTTC. As protein: CATSDSGQGNYGYTF.

Ten or more counts support this clone. CDR3 loop: CASSLDVKGRDTGELFF. The CDR3 nucleotides read TGTGCCAGCAGCTTAGATGTAAAGGGGAGGGACACCGGGGAGCTGTTTTTT. J is TRBJ2-2 and V is TRBV7-3; 7 bases agree with TRBD2. Per the germline V gene, CDR1 is SGHTA and CDR2 is FQGTGA. The CDR3 spans 17 residues. With 2 bases clipped from V and 3 bases from J, the junction kept 9 bases outside the gene matches. The variable domain in full, with the rest retrieved from reference TRBV7-3 and TRBJ2-2, is GAGVSQTPSNKVTEKGKYVELRCDPISGHTALYWYRQSLGQGPEFLIYFQGTGAADDSGLPNDRFFAVRPEGSVSTLKIQRTERGDSAVYLCASSLDVKGRDTGELFFGEGSRLTVL.

The J gene is TRBJ1-5, the V gene TRBV28, with TRBD1 as a possible D gene (6 bases). V shed 4 bases and J shed 2 bases, with 12 bases lying between them. CDR1 MDHEN and CDR2 SYDVKM come from the germline V gene. The CDR3 is 15 amino acids. The CDR3 DNA is TGTGCCAGCAGTTCGGGGGGGCTAGGCAATCAGCCCCAGCATTTT. This gives the protein CASSSGGLGNQPQHF.

V usage is TRBV12-3 or TRBV12-4 and J usage is TRBJ1-2, with TRBD1 matching over 7 bases. The CDR3 loop spans 12 amino acids. The trim removed 6 bases at V and 8 bases at J, leaving 6 bases unmatched. The CDR3 DNA follows: TGTGCCAGCAGGTACAGGGGATTCGGCTACACCTTC. Translation: CASRYRGFGYTF.

The chain couples TRBV6-5 to TRBJ2-1; tentative D call: TRBD2 (6 bases). Germline V gives CDR1 MNHEY, CDR2 SVGAGI. The CDR3 has 13 residues. The germline V and J ends were trimmed by 4 bases and 10 bases, with 14 bases remaining between them. In nucleotides, the CDR3 is TGTGCCAGCAGTTTAACGCGGGGATTAGAGCAGTTCTTC. Its translation: CASSLTRGLEQFF.

The chain links TRBV5-1 to TRBJ2-1, with 9 nucleotides matching TRBD1. The junction had 2 bases not matched to a gene; V was cut back by 7 bases and J by 0 bases. The CDR3 is 14 amino acids. In germline, CDR1 is SGHRS, CDR2 YFSETQ. The CDR3 loop reads CASSGQGSYNEQFF. Written as DNA, the CDR3 is TGCGCCAGCTCGGGACAGGGCTCCTACAATGAGCAGTTCTTC.

V gene TRBV7-9 combines with J gene TRBJ1-1, with D possibly TRBD1 on 6 matching bases. V lost 5 bases, J lost 0 bases, and 16 bases lay in between. Germline V lookup: CDR1 SEHNR, CDR2 FQNEAQ (reference sequence). The CDR3 is made up of 16 amino acids. CDR3 in amino acids: CASSAGAWAVNTEAFF. DNA of the CDR3: TGTGCCAGCAGCGCGGGGGCGTGGGCAGTGAACACTGAAGCTTTCTTT.

V gene TRBV2 combines with J gene TRBJ2-1; maybe TRBD2 (5 bases). CDR3 size: 15 residues. CDR1 is SNHLY, CDR2 FYNNEI, per germline. The V end lost 8 bases, the J end lost 6 bases, and 20 bases lay between the germline ends. The CDR3 protein is CASVPMPGSTNEQFF. The CDR3 DNA reads as TGTGCCAGCGTTCCGATGCCGGGATCCACCAATGAGCAGTTCTTC.

The V and J genes are TRBV12-3 or TRBV12-4 and TRBJ1-1; a possible D gene is TRBD1 (5 bases). Trimming took off 8 bases at V and 4 bases at J, with 11 bases between the two ends. The CDR3 length is 12 residues. The CDR3 DNA is TGTGCCAGCGGGGCGCGGGGCACTGAAGCTTTCTTT. Translation: CASGARGTEAFF.

This clone was observed a few times. The chain has TRBV5-6 and TRBJ2-2; 8 nucleotides align to TRBD1. J lost 4 bases, V lost 7 bases, and 9 bases had no gene match. The CDR3 length is 15 residues. CDR1 is SGHDT, CDR2 YYEEEE, per germline. The CDR3 bases are TGTGCCAGCTTTTCAGGGGGCCTCGGCACCGGGGAGCTGTTTTTT. Protein: CASFSGGLGTGELFF.

The chain carries TRBV5-1 and TRBJ1-2; D is unclear. Germline CDR1 reads SGHRS; CDR2 reads YFSETQ. The germline V and J ends were trimmed by 0 bases and 5 bases, with 8 bases remaining between them. The CDR3 consists of 13 residues. CDR3 residues: CASSLDSSYGYTF. The DNA of the CDR3 is TGCGCCAGCAGCTTGGACAGTTCGTATGGCTACACCTTC.

V and J are TRBV28 and TRBJ1-3; possibly TRBD1 for D (6 bases). The V end lost 1 base, the J end lost 1 base, and 14 bases lay between the germline ends. Germline lookup yields CDR1 MDHEN and CDR2 SYDVKM. The CDR3 consists of 17 residues. The CDR3 sequence: CASSLSGQPPSGNTIYF. The DNA of the CDR3 is TGTGCCAGCAGTTTATCTGGACAGCCACCATCTGGAAACACCATATATTTT.

This chain joins TRBV3-1 (or the pseudogene TRBV3-2) and TRBJ2-2; D not certain. V was clipped by 4 bases and J by 5 bases, with 17 bases between them. Germline assignment: CDR1 LGHDT and CDR2 YNNKEL (reference sequence). The CDR3 contains 16 residues. Here the CDR3 reads CASSLRFSRTTGELFF. The CDR3 DNA sequence: TGTGCCAGCAGCCTCAGATTTAGCCGTACGACCGGGGAGCTGTTTTTT.

The chain couples TRBV7-2 to TRBJ1-2; TRBD1 might be the D (6 bases). This CDR3 comprises 15 residues. V lost 5 bases, J lost 8 bases, and 21 bases lay in between. Per the germline V gene, CDR1 is SGHTA and CDR2 is FQGNSA. CDR3: CASSRTSAGDEGYTF. CDR3 DNA sequence: TGTGCCAGCAGCCGCACCTCAGCAGGGGACGAGGGCTACACCTTC.

Only a few counts were recorded for this clone. The chain has TRBV23-1 and TRBJ2-7; 8 bases are a match to TRBD1. TRBV23-1 is recorded as an ORF, its role being uncertain. The V gene end was trimmed by 0 bases and the J gene end by 4 bases; junction bases not matched to a gene: 11. The CDR3 loop spans 17 amino acids. CDR3 in amino acids: CASSQSCPGTGIYEQYV. In DNA form, the CDR3 reads TGCGCCAGCAGTCAATCTTGTCCAGGGACAGGCATTTACGAGCAGTACGTC.

The chain carries TRBV5-1 and TRBJ2-1, with 8 bases aligning to TRBD1. This CDR3 comprises 16 residues. Germline V CDR1 and CDR2: SGHRS, YFSETQ. The trim removed 0 bases at V and 3 bases at J, leaving 5 bases unmatched. The CDR3 sequence: CASSLATGGLYNEQFF. The CDR3 DNA follows: TGCGCCAGCAGCTTGGCCACAGGGGGACTCTACAATGAGCAGTTCTTC. The whole variable domain, remainder taken from reference TRBV5-1 and TRBJ2-1, is KAGVTQTPRYLIKTRGQQVTLSCSPISGHRSVSWYQQTPGQGLQFLFEYFSETQRNKGNFPGRFSGRQFSNSRSEMNVSTLELGDSALYLCASSLATGGLYNEQFFGPGTRLTVL.

This clone was counted between two and nine times. The chain has TRBV10-3 and TRBJ1-4; 10 positions match TRBD1. The CDR3 totals 14 residues. Germline V gene sequence: CDR1 ENHRY, CDR2 SYGVKD. Losses at the gene ends were 6 bases for V and 7 bases for J; bases not matched to a gene: 5. CDR3 DNA: TGTGCCATCAGGATGACAGGGGGCAGTGAAAAACTGTTTTTT. This sequence encodes CAIRMTGGSEKLFF.

This clone was seen only once. V and J are TRBV9 and TRBJ2-5; D not resolved. CDR3 size: 15 residues. CDR1 is SGDLS, CDR2 YYNGEE, per germline. Trimming removed 0 bases at V and 5 bases at J, with 14 bases between. The CDR3 DNA reads TGTGCCAGCAGCGTAGGTATCTTGGTCCGGGAGACCCAGTACTTC. It yields the protein CASSVGILVRETQYF.